The next 15 T cell receptor beta chains were all read from a single sample in a study of OX40 agonist ivuxolimab in advanced cancers. The table came from immunoSEQ multiplex PCR; TCRdb's copy has only in-frame clones and leaves some out. The data contain under 75,000 clones, 92% of them singletons. The sample in question was CD4+ or CD8+ T cells sorted from blood, obtained in a trial of the OX40 agonist ivuxolimab. These receptors all stem from an adult with an advanced solid tumor such as melanoma, head and neck, liver or kidney cancer.

The chain uses TRBV5-1 and TRBJ2-2; TRBD1 matches 11 bases. This CDR3 is built from 16 residues. From germline, CDR1 is SGHRS and CDR2 YFSETQ. The junction had 6 bases not matched to a gene; V was cut back by 4 bases and J by 4 bases. CDR3 sequence (DNA): TGCGCCAGCAGCCTCCGGGACAGGGGGGGCACCGGGGAGCTGTTTTTT. Translated: CASSLRDRGGTGELFF.

The chain is built from TRBV28 and TRBJ2-3; D perhaps matches TRBD1 (5 bases). V was pared by 7 bases and J by 0 bases, with 11 bases between. This CDR3 comprises 14 residues. Germline V gene sequence: CDR1 MDHEN, CDR2 SYDVKM. In nucleotides, the CDR3 is TGTGCCAGCACCAGGGAACTTAGCACAGATACGCAGTATTTT. It yields the protein CASTRELSTDTQYF.

The chain carries TRBV30 and TRBJ1-5; D is ambiguous. From germline, CDR1 is GTSNPN and CDR2 SVGIG (reference sequence). V gave up 1 base and J gave up 6 bases, with 19 bases separating them. There are 16 residues in the CDR3. The CDR3 coding sequence is TGTGCCTGGAGTGCCGACTCGGCGTATCTAGGTCAGCCCCAGCATTTT. Residues: CAWSADSAYLGQPQHF.

The chain recombines TRBV4-1 with TRBJ2-7; D gene uncertain. Trimming took 2 bases from V and 0 from J, leaving 14 bases between them. Germline V lookup: CDR1 MGHRA, CDR2 YSYEKL. CDR3 length: 16 residues. The DNA for the CDR3 is TGCGCCAGCAGCCAAATTGCGACCGCCAGCTCCTACGAGCAGTACTTC. This codes for CASSQIATASSYEQYF.

This clone was recorded a few times. J is TRBJ1-2 and V is TRBV28; D ambiguous. Germline CDR1 MDHEN, CDR2 SYDVKM. This CDR3 comprises 13 residues. V shed 7 bases and J shed 1 base, with 10 bases lying between them. For the CDR3, the DNA is TGTGCCAGCACAGGACTGTTTAACTATGGCTACACCTTC. It specifies CASTGLFNYGYTF.

The chain combines TRBV7-9 with TRBJ2-1, with D maybe TRBD2 (6 bases). Germline CDR1 and CDR2: SEHNR and FQNEAQ (reference sequence). The CDR3 is made up of 13 amino acids. V was clipped by 5 bases and J by 4 bases, with 9 bases between them. The CDR3 coding sequence is TGTGCCAGCAGCATGGGACTTTACAATGAGCAGTTCTTC. Its translation: CASSMGLYNEQFF.

The rearrangement links TRBV2 to TRBJ2-1; 8 bases fit TRBD2. This CDR3 is built from 16 residues. In germline, CDR1 is SNHLY, CDR2 FYNNEI. The ends lost 6 bases at V and 1 base at J; junction bases unmatched: 8. The CDR3 loop reads CASRTLTSGSYNEQFF. For the CDR3, the DNA is TGTGCCAGCAGAACATTAACTAGCGGATCCTACAATGAGCAGTTCTTC.

The J gene is TRBJ2-7, the V gene TRBV30, with 10 bases fitting TRBD2. Unmatched junction bases numbered 5, after V lost 2 bases and J lost 4 bases. The CDR3 length is 14 residues. Germline loops: CDR1 GTSNPN, CDR2 SVGIG (reference sequence). The DNA of the CDR3 is TGTGCCTGGAGTTTCTCTAGCGGGAGTTACGAGCAGTACTTC. Its translation: CAWSFSSGSYEQYF.

As to this clone: Relative to the germline gene, one junction end is altered; a read error may explain this. V usage is TRBV25-1 and J usage is TRBJ2-7, with 9 bases that match TRBD1. Germline V lookup: CDR1 MGHDK, CDR2 SYGVNS. There are 13 residues in the CDR3. The CDR3 loop is CASSDNLRDRVFF. In DNA form, the CDR3 reads TGTGCCAGCAGTGATAACCTCCGGGACAGGGTATTCTTC.

The V and J genes are TRBV13 and TRBJ2-3; 9 nucleotides match TRBD2. Germline V CDR1 and CDR2: PRHDT, FYEKMQ (reference sequence). CDR3 length: 17 residues. Losses at the gene ends were 0 bases for V and 4 bases for J; bases not matched to a gene: 8. CDR3 residues: CASSLGPLREGPDTQYF. Here the CDR3 DNA reads TGTGCCAGCAGCTTAGGCCCGTTGCGGGAGGGACCAGATACGCAGTATTTT. The whole variable domain, remainder taken from reference TRBV13 and TRBJ2-3, is AAGVIQSPRHLIKEKRETATLKCYPIPRHDTVYWYQQGPGQDPQFLISFYEKMQSDKGSIPDRFSAQQFSDYHSELNMSSLELGDSALYFCASSLGPLREGPDTQYFGPGTRLTVL.

The chain is built from TRBV12-5 and TRBJ2-7, with D unresolved. This CDR3 region has 12 residues. V dropped 3 bases and J dropped 3 bases, with 6 bases sitting between them. CDR1 and CDR2 (germline): LGHNT, FRNRAP. The chain's CDR3 is CASGLTGYEQYF. The CDR3 nucleotides are TGTGCTAGTGGTTTAACGGGCTACGAGCAGTACTTC.

The chain combines TRBV5-1 with TRBJ2-3; 11 bases fit TRBD1. J lost 3 bases, V lost 4 bases, and 7 bases had no gene match. This CDR3 region has 16 residues. Germline values: CDR1 SGHRS, CDR2 YFSETQ. The CDR3 sequence is CASSITGTGGTDTQYF. The CDR3 coding sequence is TGCGCCAGCAGCATAACCGGGACAGGGGGAACAGATACGCAGTATTTT.

V is TRBV30 and J is TRBJ2-3; D is perhaps TRBD2 (5 bases). This CDR3 is 12 amino acids long. Germline-derived CDR1 and CDR2 are GTSNPN and SVGIG (reference sequence). The V and J ends lost 4 bases and 1 base respectively, with 6 bases between them. Here the CDR3 reads CAWNGGTDTQYF. CDR3 sequence (DNA): TGTGCCTGGAACGGGGGCACAGATACGCAGTATTTT.

The J gene is TRBJ2-7, the V gene TRBV5-1; maybe TRBD2 (5 bases). Deletions cut 2 bases from V and 3 bases from J, with 9 bases between. CDR3 size: 13 residues. The V gene's germline CDR1 is SGHRS and CDR2 YFSETQ. CDR3 in amino acids: CASSLAVSYEQYF. CDR3 in DNA: TGCGCCAGCAGCTTAGCGGTGAGCTACGAGCAGTACTTC.

V usage is TRBV7-2 and J usage is TRBJ1-1; D not resolved. This CDR3 comprises 14 residues. V lost 1 base to trimming and J lost 1 base, with 7 bases between them. CDR1 and CDR2 (germline): SGHTA, FQGNSA. CDR3 sequence (DNA): TGTGCCAGCAGCTTAGTGCCAGGGAACACTGAAGCTTTCTTT. Amino acid sequence: CASSLVPGNTEAFF.